Sequencing of this T cell receptor (beta chain) was carried out in a study of monozygotic twins with inflammatory bowel disease. Study results and limitations: The data gave no support to a single strong IBD-associated signal or clonotype. Healthy twins showed more clonotype sharing with others than IBD patients, especially patients with disease activity.

CDR1 and CDR2 (germline): MDHEN, SYDVKM. This CDR3 is built from 13 residues. For each CDR3 protein, TCRdb gives one entry from its re-call of the 5' RACE reads, without DNA. The sample has fewer than 400,000 distinct CDR3 sequences. Blood (less than 2.6 ml) was collected from every donor individually. With no T cell sorting beforehand, total RNA was isolated from whole blood. As concerns this clonotype: The target antigen is unknown.

The sequence derives from a human donor with ulcerative colitis or Crohn's disease, or a healthy co-twin of an affected twin (not recorded which). Sequencing was done on a sample of blood. The V call is TRBV28, the J call TRBJ1-1. The CDR3 loop is CASRPGLDTEAFF.